Presented here are 26 T cell receptor beta chains from one specimen sequenced in a study of T cell responses to AZD1222 COVID-19 vaccine. Clones were read by immunoSEQ multiplex PCR, and TCRdb kept only the in-frame ones, dropping some. The sample has roughly 200,000 clones; about 91% are singletons. The source material was peripheral blood, sampled on day 0 of AZD1222 vaccination. Every receptor here comes from an adult in good health.

The chain joins TRBV12-3 or TRBV12-4 to TRBJ2-7; D possibly corresponds to TRBD1 (5 bases). This CDR3 has 11 amino acids. V was clipped by 6 bases and J by 6 bases, with 9 bases between them. For the CDR3, the DNA is TGTGCCAGCAGCCCAGGGTTCGAGCAGTACTTC. It translates to CASSPGFEQYF.

This chain uses TRBV29-1 with TRBJ1-5; the match to TRBD1 covers 9 bases. Germline V gene sequence: CDR1 SQVTM, CDR2 ANQGSEA. The CDR3 is 14 amino acids. Trimming at V came to 7 bases and at J to 3 bases, leaving 7 bases not matched to a gene. The DNA of the CDR3 is TGCAGCGCCGGGACAGGGAGGGACAATCAGCCCCAGCATTTT. It encodes CSAGTGRDNQPQHF.

The rearrangement joins TRBV9 to TRBJ1-1, with 9 positions matching TRBD1. V was pared by 2 bases and J by 5 bases, with 7 bases of the junction left unmatched. CDR1 and CDR2 from the germline V gene are SGDLS and YYNGEE. This CDR3 has 15 residues. This CDR3 is CASSVEGQGTTEAFF. The CDR3 DNA follows: TGTGCCAGCAGCGTCGAGGGACAGGGAACTACTGAAGCTTTCTTT.

The chain has TRBV14 and TRBJ2-5; TRBD1 might be the D (5 bases). The CDR3 has 16 amino acids. The V and J ends lost 1 base and 2 bases respectively, with 14 bases between them. Germline V CDR1 and CDR2: SGHDN, FVKESK. CDR3 DNA: TGTGCCAGCAGCCAAGGGTCGGCCAGGGTGCAAGAGACCCAGTACTTC. It codes for CASSQGSARVQETQYF.

V gene TRBV30 combines with J gene TRBJ1-4; D is possibly TRBD1 (5 bases). Trimming removed 0 bases from V and 5 bases from J, with 13 bases in between. The germline V gene encodes CDR1 GTSNPN and CDR2 SVGIG (reference sequence). The CDR3 length is 15 residues. The CDR3, as DNA: TGTGCCTGGAGTGTAGGCGGGGGGGAGAATGAAAAACTGTTTTTT. Protein: CAWSVGGGENEKLFF.

The J gene is TRBJ2-3, the V gene TRBV6-2 or TRBV6-3, with D hard to call. Germline V gene data show CDR1 as MNHEY and CDR2 as SVGEGT. V gave up 6 bases and J gave up 2 bases, with 3 bases separating them. CDR3 size: 11 residues. CDR3 loop: CASSNTDTQYF. CDR3 nucleotides: TGTGCCAGCAGCAACACAGATACGCAGTATTTT.

This chain joins TRBV4-2 and TRBJ1-3, with TRBD1 identical over 10 bases. Germline CDR1 LGHNA, CDR2 YNFKEQ. This CDR3 is 17 amino acids long. V shed 4 bases and J 0 bases; nucleotides not matched to a gene: 6. This CDR3 is CASSRGQGGISGNTIYF. Written as DNA, the CDR3 is TGTGCCAGCAGCCGCGGACAGGGGGGTATCTCTGGAAACACCATATATTTT.

The genes are TRBV2 and TRBJ2-1, with TRBD1 identical over 11 bases. V was clipped by 6 bases and J by 9 bases; unmatched bases: 7. The CDR3 length is 14 residues. Germline assignment: CDR1 SNHLY and CDR2 FYNNEI. CDR3 protein: CASRGGQGAVEQFF. The CDR3 DNA sequence: TGTGCCAGCAGGGGCGGACAGGGGGCGGTTGAGCAGTTCTTC.

Points on this clone: Other DNA sequences in this sample translate to the same CDR3. The chain joins TRBV5-5 to TRBJ1-2; D call uncertain. The CDR3 covers 14 residues. From germline, CDR1 is SGHKS and CDR2 YYEKEE (reference sequence). The germline V and J ends were trimmed by 4 bases and 0 bases, with 10 bases remaining between them. The CDR3 sequence: CASSPGPTNYGYTF. The CDR3 nucleotides are TGTGCCAGCAGCCCCGGGCCCACTAACTATGGCTACACCTTC.

The chain couples TRBV19 to TRBJ1-2, with a tentative D call TRBD1 (5 bases). CDR1 is LNHDA, CDR2 SQIVND, per germline (reference sequence). The CDR3 is 11 residues long. Trimming stripped 7 bases from V and 3 bases from J, with 6 bases between. The CDR3, as DNA: TGTGCCAGTACAGGGTACTATGGCTACACCTTC. This codes for CASTGYYGYTF.

The chain combines TRBV5-6 with TRBJ2-5; D is unresolved. Germline CDR1 is SGHDT and CDR2 is YYEEEE. There are 15 residues in the CDR3. The V end lost 0 bases, the J end lost 5 bases, and 14 bases lay between the germline ends. The CDR3 protein is CASSLVEAAVETQYF. CDR3 sequence (DNA): TGTGCCAGCAGCTTGGTAGAGGCTGCAGTGGAGACCCAGTACTTC.

The CDR3 DNA follows: TGTGCCTGGAGCCCACAGGGAGACTATGGCTACACCTTC. Protein: CAWSPQGDYGYTF. The rearrangement links TRBV30 to TRBJ1-2; TRBD1 might be the D (6 bases). From germline, CDR1 is GTSNPN and CDR2 SVGIG (reference sequence). The CDR3 is made up of 13 amino acids. Trimming shortened V by 3 bases and J by 3 bases, and 11 bases separated the two germline ends.

The chain uses TRBV19 and TRBJ1-5, with D tentatively TRBD1 (5 bases). CDR3 length: 16 residues. V lost 6 bases, J lost 7 bases, and 22 bases lay in between. The germline V gene has CDR1 LNHDA and CDR2 SQIVND (reference sequence). The CDR3 bases are TGTGCCAGTAGATACGCCGGGACGGCTGCGGACCAGCCCCAGCATTTT. Its protein is CASRYAGTAADQPQHF. Full variable domain (outside the CDR3, taken from reference TRBV19 and TRBJ1-5): DGGITQSPKYLFRKEGQNVTLSCEQNLNHDAMYWYRQDPGQGLRLIYYSQIVNDFQKGDIAEGYSVSREKKESFPLTVTSAQKNPTAFYLCASRYAGTAADQPQHFGDGTRLSIL.

The rearrangement links TRBV29-1 to TRBJ2-2; 9 bases are a match to TRBD1. The V gene end was trimmed by 4 bases and the J gene end by 3 bases; junction bases not matched to a gene: 6. CDR1 and CDR2 from the germline V gene are SQVTM and ANQGSEA. The CDR3 runs 15 residues. CDR3 region: CSVGAGTGYTGELFF. CDR3 coding DNA: TGCAGCGTTGGGGCGGGGACAGGGTACACCGGGGAGCTGTTTTTT.

The rearrangement joins TRBV6-5 to TRBJ1-1, with D perhaps TRBD1 (5 bases). The CDR3 runs 13 residues. The V gene lost 5 bases and the J gene lost 1 base, with 8 bases spanning the gap. Germline V lookup: CDR1 MNHEY, CDR2 SVGAGI. CDR3 loop: CASSRGGNTEAFF. CDR3 DNA: TGTGCCAGCAGTCGGGGGGGGAACACTGAAGCTTTCTTT.

CDR3 in amino acids: CASSAKGEAFF. The CDR3 DNA follows: TGTGCCAGCAGTGCCAAAGGTGAAGCTTTCTTT. The V call is TRBV28, the J call TRBJ1-1, with D uncertain. Germline lookup yields CDR1 MDHEN and CDR2 SYDVKM. The CDR3 is 11 amino acids. Trimming removed 5 bases at V and 7 bases at J, with 8 bases between.

The J gene is TRBJ2-5, the V gene TRBV6-1; no firm D call. Trimming stripped 3 bases from V and 5 bases from J, with 7 bases between. This CDR3 contains 12 residues. CDR1 is MNHNS and CDR2 is SASEGT in the germline V gene. CDR3 bases: TGTGCCAGCAGTGAGGGATGGGAGACCCAGTACTTC. Residues: CASSEGWETQYF.

V usage is TRBV4-2 and J usage is TRBJ1-5; no reliable D call. V was clipped by 1 base and J by 9 bases, with 19 bases between them. Germline loops: CDR1 LGHNA, CDR2 YNFKEQ. This CDR3 comprises 16 residues. The CDR3 protein is CASSQAVGGPTGPQHF. The CDR3 nucleotides are TGTGCCAGCAGCCAAGCGGTGGGTGGCCCAACGGGGCCCCAGCATTTT.

The genes are TRBV9 and TRBJ1-2; the D is unclear. Trimming cost V 3 bases and J 1 base, with 7 bases left between them. Germline CDR1 SGDLS, CDR2 YYNGEE. The CDR3 has 13 amino acids. CDR3 in DNA: TGTGCCAGCAGCGCGACTCATAACTATGGCTACACCTTC. Encoded protein: CASSATHNYGYTF.

The rearrangement joins TRBV21-1 to TRBJ1-4; no DNA check was done on the table's D call, TRBD1. TRBV21-1 counts as a pseudogene. The CDR3 contains 18 residues. The CDR3 is CASSKNWIPGQGHEKLFF. Here the CDR3 DNA reads TGTGCCAGCAGCAAAAACTGGATACCGGGACAGGGTCATGAAAAACTGTTTTTT.

This clone has ten or more counts. The chain links TRBV6-5 to TRBJ1-5; 7 nucleotides match TRBD1. The junction had 1 base not matched to a gene; V was cut back by 6 bases and J by 2 bases. Germline lookup yields CDR1 MNHEY and CDR2 SVGAGI. This CDR3 is built from 13 residues. The CDR3 DNA reads as TGTGCCAGCAGCGGGACAGGCAATCAGCCCCAGCATTTT. Translating it yields CASSGTGNQPQHF.

V and J are TRBV3-1 (or the pseudogene TRBV3-2) and TRBJ2-1; the D gene is possibly TRBD2 (6 bases). Germline CDR1 reads LGHDT; CDR2 reads YNNKEL (reference sequence). Trimming removed 5 bases from V and 4 bases from J, with 15 bases in between. The CDR3 is made up of 15 amino acids. CDR3 bases: TGTGCCAGCAGCGCCCGGGGAGGACCTTACAATGAGCAGTTCTTC. Protein product: CASSARGGPYNEQFF.

This clone occurred once. The chain carries TRBV25-1 and TRBJ1-2; D remains ambiguous. Germline loops: CDR1 MGHDK, CDR2 SYGVNS. V dropped 5 bases and J dropped 0 bases, with 7 bases sitting between them. The length of the CDR3 is 13 residues. In nucleotides, the CDR3 is TGTGCCAGCAGTAACAGCGCTAACTATGGCTACACCTTC. Translating gives CASSNSANYGYTF.

This clone was observed once. The V and J genes are TRBV11-2 and TRBJ1-2; maybe TRBD1 (6 bases). Trimming shortened V by 5 bases and J by 5 bases, and 9 bases separated the two germline ends. CDR3 length: 12 amino acids. Germline V gives CDR1 SGHAT, CDR2 FQNNGV. CDR3 in DNA: TGTGCCAGCAGCCTAACAGGGTATGGCTACACCTTC. Translation gives CASSLTGYGYTF.

The V call is TRBV14, the J call TRBJ2-3; D may match TRBD1 or TRBD2 (7 bases each). The CDR3 consists of 16 residues. Germline values: CDR1 SGHDN, CDR2 FVKESK. Trimming pared 4 bases from V and 4 bases from J, leaving 18 bases between. The chain's CDR3 is CASSPRQGAGPDTQYF. The DNA of the CDR3 is TGTGCCAGCAGCCCGAGACAGGGAGCGGGACCAGATACGCAGTATTTT.

The chain links TRBV6-5 to TRBJ2-7; 9 nucleotides match TRBD1. Trimming took 6 bases from V and 5 from J; bases not matched to a gene: 8. The germline CDR1 and CDR2 sequences are MNHEY and SVGAGI. The CDR3 loop spans 14 amino acids. The CDR3 nucleotides read TGTGCCAGCAGCCCGGGACAGGGTGTGCACGAGCAGTACTTC. Its protein product is CASSPGQGVHEQYF.